The 17 T cell receptor beta chains given below trace back to one sample, sequenced in a study of glioma-infiltrating T cells. TCR alpha and beta CDR3 regions were amplified from RNA using iRepertoire nested multiplex PCR. TCRdb reprocessed the multiplex PCR reads via MiXCR and lists one record per CDR3 protein. This table holds about 12,000 distinct CDR3 sequences, about 30% found once. What was sequenced was glioma tissue, nonneoplastic brain tissue, or PBMCs (not recorded which). The origin of the receptors is a human donor with low-grade glioma or glioblastoma, undergoing nonglioma brain surgery, or in good health (not recorded which).

The chain uses TRBV3-1 and TRBJ2-3; 10 nucleotides agree with TRBD2. V gave up 0 bases and J gave up 6 bases; unmatched junction bases: 15. The CDR3 totals 19 residues. The germline gives CDR1 LGHDT, CDR2 YNNKEL (reference sequence). The CDR3 reads CASSQESSGSWGGADTQYF. DNA of the CDR3: TGTGCCAGCAGCCAAGAGTCTAGCGGGAGTTGGGGTGGAGCGGATACGCAGTATTTT.

This clonotype was seen many times. The chain uses TRBV24-1 and TRBJ2-1; no clear D. The germline gives CDR1 KGHDR, CDR2 SFDVKD. Trimming removed 0 bases from V and 6 bases from J, with 5 bases in between. This CDR3 spans 13 amino acids. The CDR3 protein is CATSDLLINEQFF. In nucleotides, the CDR3 is TGTGCCACCAGTGATTTGCTCATCAATGAGCAGTTCTTC.

This clonotype has more than one count but fewer than ten. The chain combines TRBV5-1 with TRBJ2-7; D is perhaps TRBD1 or TRBD2 (6 bases each). The germline gives CDR1 SGHRS, CDR2 YFSETQ. Between the trimmed V and J ends, which lost 5 bases and 7 bases, there was a span of 16 bases. The CDR3 sequence is 13 residues long. The DNA of the CDR3 is TGCGCCAGCAGATCCCCGGGGGCGGGAGAGCAGTACTTC. This encodes CASRSPGAGEQYF.

This clonotype came up a few times. This rearrangement joins TRBV5-4 to TRBJ1-1; D may be TRBD1 (6 bases). The CDR3 extends over 12 amino acids. The V end was cut by 4 bases, the J end by 7 bases, with 11 bases between. Germline V gene data show CDR1 as SGHNT and CDR2 as YYREEE (reference sequence). The CDR3 sequence is CASSAGALEAFF. CDR3 nucleotide sequence: TGTGCCAGCAGCGCGGGGGCCCTTGAAGCTTTCTTT.

This clonotype is medium-sized (0.01 to 0.1%) in the sample. The rearrangement uses TRBV6-1 and TRBJ1-6; D might be TRBD1 (6 bases). From germline, CDR1 is MNHNS and CDR2 SASEGT. V shed 6 bases and J shed 4 bases, with 13 bases lying between them. This CDR3 spans 15 amino acids. The CDR3 sequence is CASRIGQTYNSPLHF. The CDR3 nucleotides are TGTGCCAGCAGAATCGGACAGACTTATAATTCACCCCTCCACTTT.

This clonotype came up once. A clone one base away is much larger, so this may be a read error. The gene calls are TRBV20-1 and TRBJ1-1, with TRBD1 matching 9 bases. With 4 bases clipped from V and 1 base from J, the junction kept 4 bases outside the gene matches. The CDR3 contains 14 residues. The germline V gene has CDR1 DFQATT and CDR2 SNEGSKA (reference sequence). CDR3 bases: TGCAGTGCTAAGGGGACAGGGCGGAACACTGAAGCTTTCTTT. Translated: CSAKGTGRNTEAFF.

This rearrangement joins TRBV19 to TRBJ1-3, with D unresolved. V lost 2 bases and J lost 0, with 11 bases in between. CDR3 length: 16 residues. From germline, CDR1 is LNHDA and CDR2 SQIVND (reference sequence). The CDR3 region is CASSILISNSGNTIYF. The CDR3 DNA follows: TGTGCCAGTAGTATATTAATCAGCAACTCTGGAAACACCATATATTTT.

This clonotype was detected many times. V usage is TRBV4-1 and J usage is TRBJ2-1; perhaps TRBD2 as D (6 bases). This CDR3 has 16 residues. V lost 1 base, J lost 3 bases, and 13 bases lay in between. Germline V gene data show CDR1 as MGHRA and CDR2 as YSYEKL. The CDR3 nucleotides read TGCGCCAGCAGCCAAGCTGGGGGAGGAGGCTACAATGAGCAGTTCTTC. Translation gives CASSQAGGGGYNEQFF.

The chain links TRBV20-1 to TRBJ2-1; 7 nucleotides match TRBD2. J lost 7 bases, V lost 0 bases, and 0 bases had no gene match. CDR1 is DFQATT and CDR2 is SNEGSKA in the germline V gene (reference sequence). The CDR3 is made up of 12 amino acids. The CDR3 sequence: CSARERENEQFF. CDR3 DNA sequence: TGCAGTGCTAGAGAGCGGGAGAATGAGCAGTTCTTC.

This chain joins TRBV18 and TRBJ2-7; no clear D. The CDR3 is made up of 13 amino acids. Trimming took off 5 bases at V and 6 bases at J, with 14 bases between the two ends. The germline gives CDR1 KGHSH, CDR2 LQKENI. This CDR3 reads CASSNRSESEQYF. CDR3 DNA sequence: TGTGCCAGCTCAAATCGCTCGGAGAGCGAGCAGTACTTC. Drawing the rest from reference TRBV18 and TRBJ2-7, the complete variable domain is NAGVMQNPRHLVRRRGQEARLRCSPMKGHSHVYWYRQLPEEGLKFMVYLQKENIIDESGMPKERFSAEFPKEGPSILRIQQVVRGDSAAYFCASSNRSESEQYFGPGTRLTVT.

This clonotype was recorded many times. The V and J genes are TRBV20-1 and TRBJ2-1, with 10 bases lining up with TRBD2. The trim removed 5 bases at V and 5 bases at J, leaving 6 bases unmatched. The germline V gene encodes CDR1 DFQATT and CDR2 SNEGSKA (reference sequence). The CDR3 length is 14 residues. Here the CDR3 reads CSALSGRVHNEQFF. CDR3 coding DNA: TGCAGTGCTTTAAGCGGGAGGGTACACAATGAGCAGTTCTTC.

This clonotype was observed a single time. A much larger clone sits a single nucleotide away, making a read error possible. The chain joins TRBV6-5 to TRBJ1-5; D perhaps matches TRBD1 (6 bases). Germline CDR1 reads MNHEY; CDR2 reads SVGAGI. The CDR3 has 15 amino acids. The CDR3 sequence is CASSVRQDSNQPRHF. In nucleotides, the CDR3 is TGTGCCAGCAGTGTACGACAGGATAGCAATCAGCCCCGGCATTTT.

The table lists this clonotype with many counts. The V call is TRBV20-1, the J call TRBJ2-5, with D unresolved. Trimming stripped 1 base from V and 2 bases from J, with 11 bases between. Germline assignment: CDR1 DFQATT and CDR2 SNEGSKA (reference sequence). The CDR3 extends over 14 amino acids. CDR3 sequence reads: CSARGPFHQETQYF. The CDR3 DNA follows: TGCAGTGCTAGAGGCCCCTTCCATCAAGAGACCCAGTACTTC.

At least ten counts were recorded for this clonotype. V gene TRBV7-2 combines with J gene TRBJ2-2; either TRBD1 or TRBD2 may supply D (5 bases each). V lost 1 base and J 4 bases, leaving 10 bases between the germline ends. Per the germline V gene, CDR1 is SGHTA and CDR2 is FQGNSA. This CDR3 region has 15 residues. The CDR3 bases are TGTGCCAGCAGCTTAGGAGGGGAGAGCACCGGGGAGCTGTTTTTT. Its protein is CASSLGGESTGELFF. The whole variable domain, filled in from reference TRBV7-2 and TRBJ2-2, reads GAGVSQSPSNKVTEKGKDVELRCDPISGHTALYWYRQSLGQGLEFLIYFQGNSAPDKSGLPSDRFSAERTGGSVSTLTIQRTQQEDSAVYLCASSLGGESTGELFFGEGSRLTVL.

Comments on this clonotype: A read error is possible here, since a much larger clone lies one base away. This chain connects TRBV6-5 to TRBJ2-1, with D perhaps TRBD2 (6 bases). V was clipped by 11 bases and J by 1 base, with 15 bases between them. The CDR3 consists of 14 residues. From germline, CDR1 is MNHEY and CDR2 SVGAGI. CDR3 sequence reads: CAGNSGESYNEQFF. CDR3 nucleotide sequence: TGTGCCGGCAATTCGGGAGAGTCCTACAATGAGCAGTTCTTC.

This clonotype was observed at least ten times. The V gene is TRBV20-1, the J gene TRBJ1-2; D might be TRBD1 (6 bases). The ends were cut back, 3 bases at V and 4 bases at J, with 9 bases in the middle. The CDR3 length is 12 residues. The germline V gene encodes CDR1 DFQATT and CDR2 SNEGSKA (reference sequence). In DNA, the CDR3 is TGCAGTGCTAGGACAGGAGTCTATGGCTACACCTTC. Translating gives CSARTGVYGYTF.

This clonotype came up once. A much larger clone differs from this one at a single base, so this may be a read error. The chain joins TRBV20-1 to TRBJ2-7; D gene uncertain. The CDR3 contains 12 residues. CDR1 is DFQATT and CDR2 is SNEGSKA in the germline V gene (reference sequence). The DNA of the CDR3 is TGCAGTGCTAGGCAGCAGGAGAACGACCAGTACTTC. It codes for CSARQQENDQYF.